These T cell receptor beta chains were read from a single sample in a study of blood T cell repertoires in COVID-19. Measured with immunoSEQ multiplex PCR; TCRdb has only the in-frame clones, and not every one. The sample lists about 210,000 clones, about 91% seen once, with approximately 1.5% in the top ten. The sequenced material came from peripheral blood. Every receptor here comes from a man aged 18 to 30 with active or convalescent COVID-19. Both conserved end residues are part of each CDR3. D genes are given only for firm matches. Size tells how often a clone was seen (once, few, many) or the class of an expanded clone, and some rows leave it out.

clone_size d_call j_call v_call cdr3_aa cdr3_nt
- - TRBJ2-3 TRBV11-2 CASSFERMAGLTDTQYF TGTGCCAGCAGCTTCGAAAGGATGGCGGGGCTCACAGATACGCAGTATTTT
- TRBD2 TRBJ2-4 TRBV20-1 CSASGGGDIQYF TGCAGTGCTAGTGGCGGGGGAGACATTCAGTACTTC
- - TRBJ1-2 TRBV5-6 CASRRKDTGPTNYGYTF TGTGCCAGCAGAAGGAAGGATACAGGACCTACTAACTATGGCTACACCTTC
- - TRBJ2-7 TRBV7-9 CASSPLLANTYEQYF TGTGCCAGCAGCCCACTCCTAGCGAATACCTACGAGCAGTACTTC
- - TRBJ1-4 TRBV5-1 CASLRGTTTNEKLFF TGCGCCAGCCTCAGGGGAACGACAACTAATGAAAAACTGTTTTTT
- TRBD2 TRBJ2-1 TRBV15 CATSRPPTSGRGNEQFF TGTGCCACCAGCAGACCCCCGACTAGCGGGAGGGGGAATGAGCAGTTCTTC
few TRBD1 TRBJ1-5 TRBV30 CAWDRDNQPQHF TGTGCCTGGGACAGGGACAATCAGCCCCAGCATTTT
- - TRBJ2-2 TRBV10-2 CASSERSGLVTGELFF TGCGCCAGCAGTGAGCGTAGCGGACTCGTTACCGGGGAGCTGTTTTTT
- - TRBJ2-7 TRBV6-1 CASSEALGRFGEQYF TGTGCCAGCAGTGAAGCCCTGGGCCGGTTCGGCGAGCAGTACTTC
- TRBD2 TRBJ2-5 TRBV28 CAAVSAGVQETQYF TGTGCCGCCGTCTCAGCGGGAGTACAGGAGACCCAGTACTTC
once - TRBJ1-1 TRBV7-6 CASSLNGGVDTEAFF TGTGCCAGCAGCTTAAATGGAGGGGTGGACACTGAAGCTTTCTTT
- - TRBJ1-5 TRBV30 CAWSVSGLTNQPQHF TGTGCCTGGAGTGTCTCGGGGTTGACCAATCAGCCCCAGCATTTT
once TRBD1 TRBJ1-5 TRBV3-1/TRBV3-2 CASSHDGTGNQPQHF TGTGCCAGCAGCCATGACGGGACAGGAAATCAGCCCCAGCATTTT
- TRBD1 TRBJ2-5 TRBV7-9 CASSLRQGGETQYF TGTGCCAGCAGCCTACGACAGGGCGGAGAGACCCAGTACTTC
- TRBD1 TRBJ2-2 TRBV6-2/TRBV6-3 CASSRQGAISNTGELFF TGTGCCAGCAGCAGACAGGGGGCGATTTCGAACACCGGGGAGCTGTTTTTT
- - TRBJ2-1 TRBV15 CATSRARGANEQFF TGTGCCACCAGCAGAGCCAGGGGCGCCAATGAGCAGTTCTTC
- TRBD1 TRBJ2-5 TRBV5-4 CASSLAKGTGEQETQYF TGTGCCAGCAGCTTGGCGAAGGGGACAGGGGAGCAAGAGACCCAGTACTTC
- - TRBJ1-1 TRBV27 CASSFYQGEAFF TGTGCCAGCAGTTTTTATCAGGGTGAAGCTTTCTTT
- - TRBJ2-1 TRBV27 CASSLGTISYNEQFF TGTGCCAGCAGCCTCGGGACAATCTCCTACAATGAGCAGTTCTTC
- TRBD2 TRBJ2-1 TRBV24-1 CATSDAGTSGTYNEQFF TGTGCCACCAGTGATGCTGGGACTAGCGGTACGTACAATGAGCAGTTCTTC
- - TRBJ1-5 TRBV6-5 CASSYGGGTNQPQHF TGTGCCAGCAGTTACGGGGGAGGCACCAATCAGCCCCAGCATTTT
- - TRBJ1-3 TRBV19 CASHHGNTIYF TGTGCCAGCCATCATGGAAACACCATATATTTT
- TRBD1 TRBJ1-2 TRBV27 CASSQDRGFAGYTF TGTGCCAGCAGCCAGGACAGGGGGTTTGCTGGCTACACCTTC
- - TRBJ2-1 TRBV27 CASGTGLYNEQFF TGTGCCAGCGGAACGGGACTCTACAATGAGCAGTTCTTC
- TRBD1 TRBJ2-5 TRBV28 CASSSTRDRAKRVETQYF TGTGCCAGCAGTTCCACCCGGGACAGGGCGAAACGCGTGGAGACCCAGTACTTC
- TRBD1 TRBJ2-2 TRBV28 CASSKPGQGSGELFF TGTGCCAGCAGCAAACCGGGACAGGGTTCCGGGGAGCTGTTTTTT
- - TRBJ1-1 TRBV18 CASSPLDGGINTEAFF TGTGCCAGCTCACCGCTAGACGGAGGGATTAACACTGAAGCTTTCTTT
- TRBD2 TRBJ2-3 TRBV28 CASFWAGGSTDTQYF TGTGCCAGCTTTTGGGCGGGAGGGAGCACAGATACGCAGTATTTT
- TRBD2 TRBJ2-1 TRBV4-1 CASSPPSGNEQFF TGCGCCAGCAGCCCTCCTAGCGGCAATGAGCAGTTCTTC
- TRBD2 TRBJ2-3 TRBV18 CASSRVAGGGPDTQYF TGTGCCAGCTCGCGCGTAGCGGGAGGAGGGCCAGATACGCAGTATTTT
- - TRBJ2-5 TRBV14 CASSQVQLSTQYF TGTGCCAGCAGCCAAGTCCAACTGAGTACCCAGTACTTC
- - TRBJ2-3 TRBV9 CASSVSGSDTDTQYF TGTGCCAGCAGCGTTTCGGGGTCAGACACAGATACGCAGTATTTT
- - TRBJ1-1 TRBV6-2/TRBV6-3 CASSSVPADTEAFF TGTGCCAGCAGTTCCGTCCCGGCGGACACTGAAGCTTTCTTT